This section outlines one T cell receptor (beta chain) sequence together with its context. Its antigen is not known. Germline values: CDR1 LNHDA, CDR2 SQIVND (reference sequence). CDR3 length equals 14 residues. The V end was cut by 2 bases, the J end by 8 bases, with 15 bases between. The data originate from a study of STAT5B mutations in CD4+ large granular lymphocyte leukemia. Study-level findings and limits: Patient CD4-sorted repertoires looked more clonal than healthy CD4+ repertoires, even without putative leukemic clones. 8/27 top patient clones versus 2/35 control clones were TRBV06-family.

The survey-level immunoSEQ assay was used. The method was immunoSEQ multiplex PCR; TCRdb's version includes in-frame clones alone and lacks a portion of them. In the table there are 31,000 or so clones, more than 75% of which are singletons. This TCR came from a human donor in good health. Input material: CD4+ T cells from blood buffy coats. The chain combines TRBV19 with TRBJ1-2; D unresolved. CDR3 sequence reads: CASSITPAGGGYTF. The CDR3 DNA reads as TGTGCCAGTAGTATAACCCCTGCAGGCGGGGGCTACACCTTC.